This T cell receptor (beta chain) was recorded in a study of blood T cell repertoires in COVID-19. Overall study: Sites in the United States, Italy and Spain provided acute and convalescent COVID-19 samples. The cDNA or gDNA used as material had been derived from T cells, B-cell-depleted T cells, or PBMCs.

The trim removed 3 bases at V and 5 bases at J, leaving 8 bases unmatched. CDR1 is WSHSY and CDR2 is SAAADI in the germline V gene. This CDR3 is built from 15 residues. In the source study's methods: Estimates of nucleated cell counts were drawn from the amplification of reference gene primers. Profiling relied on immunoSEQ multiplex PCR, and the TCRdb table lists in-frame clones only, not all of them. From that table come the V and J calls and clone size; the DNA was used to work out D and trimming. The data show roughly 60,000 clones, with about nine tenths seen just once and 7.5% to 8.5% held by the top ten.

This sequence originates from a man aged 55 to 69 with active COVID-19. The sequenced sample was peripheral blood. The chain carries TRBV10-2 and TRBJ2-7; 9 positions match TRBD2. The CDR3 DNA reads TGCGCCAGCAGTGATTCCGCTAGCGGGATTAACGAGCAGTACTTC. It codes for CASSDSASGINEQYF.